One sample yielded the 5 T cell receptor beta chains listed below, sequenced in a study of CD8+CD57+ T cells in acquired aplastic anemia (dated by TCRdb to the late 2010s). Flow cytometry had shown CD8+CD57+ cell expansion in the patients selected for sequencing. TCRdb lists the instrument as Illumina HiSeq 2000. Genomic DNA served as template for TCR beta VDJ combination and CDR3 sequence profiling. In-frame beta chains were kept once TCRdb had trimmed the public reads at Q25 with fastp and called clones with MiXCR. Every entry covers one CDR3 protein and lists the most common genes and DNA from its rows. In all, the sample holds approximately 180,000 distinct CDR3 sequences, and 55% to 65% of those were seen once. The ten largest clones add up to about 42% of the sample. Sequencing was done on a sample of sorted CD4+, CD8+, or CD8+CD57+ T cells (not recorded which) from PBMCs. The origin of the receptors is a human donor with aplastic anemia.

J is TRBJ2-7 and V is TRBV9, with D perhaps matching TRBD1 (6 bases). V dropped 0 bases and J dropped 0 bases, with 10 bases sitting between them. CDR1 is SGDLS, CDR2 YYNGEE, per germline. The CDR3 extends over 15 amino acids. DNA of the CDR3: TGTGCCAGCAGCGTAGGGGACACCCTCTCCTACGAGCAGTACTTC. Protein: CASSVGDTLSYEQYF.

The V gene is TRBV12-3 or TRBV12-4, the J gene TRBJ1-1, with D perhaps TRBD1 (5 bases). Trimming took off 6 bases at V and 8 bases at J, with 16 bases between the two ends. This CDR3 comprises 13 residues. The CDR3 sequence: CASRGGGFWEAFF. The CDR3 nucleotides read TGTGCCAGCAGGGGGGGGGGGTTTTGGGAAGCTTTCTTT.

V is TRBV7-9 and J is TRBJ2-7; D is ambiguous. The CDR3 totals 13 residues. The germline V gene has CDR1 SEHNR and CDR2 FQNEAQ (reference sequence). The V and J ends lost 6 bases and 4 bases respectively, with 13 bases between them. This CDR3 reads CASSYSPRYEQYF. CDR3 coding DNA: TGTGCCAGCAGTTATTCCCCCCGGTACGAGCAGTACTTC.

This chain uses TRBV7-2 with TRBJ2-5, with 8 bases that match TRBD2. The germline V gene encodes CDR1 SGHTA and CDR2 FQGNSA. Unmatched junction bases numbered 5, after V lost 6 bases and J lost 2 bases. This CDR3 is built from 14 residues. The CDR3 nucleotides are TGTGCCAGCAGTCTGACTAGCGCGCAAGAGACCCAGTACTTC. Translated: CASSLTSAQETQYF.

Here the CDR3 reads CASSPAPAQGPYNEQFF. The DNA of the CDR3 is TGTGCCAGCAGTCCCGCCCCCGCACAGGGACCCTACAATGAGCAGTTCTTC. The chain has TRBV2 and TRBJ2-1; weak D call: TRBD1 (6 bases). With 5 bases removed from V and 2 bases from J, the gap between germline ends came to 19 bases. Germline CDR1 is SNHLY and CDR2 is FYNNEI. The CDR3 runs to 17 residues.